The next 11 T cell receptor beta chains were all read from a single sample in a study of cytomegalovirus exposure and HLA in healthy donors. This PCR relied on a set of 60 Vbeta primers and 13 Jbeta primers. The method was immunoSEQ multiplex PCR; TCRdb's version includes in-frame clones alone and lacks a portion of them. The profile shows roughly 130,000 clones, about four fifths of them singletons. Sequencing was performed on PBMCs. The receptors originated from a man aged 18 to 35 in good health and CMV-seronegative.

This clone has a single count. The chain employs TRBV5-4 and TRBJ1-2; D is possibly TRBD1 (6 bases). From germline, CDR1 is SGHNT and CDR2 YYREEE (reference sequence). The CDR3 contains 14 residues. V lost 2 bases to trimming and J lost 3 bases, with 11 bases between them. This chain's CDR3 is CASSLQGGDYGYTF. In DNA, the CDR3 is TGTGCCAGCAGCTTACAGGGTGGCGACTATGGCTACACCTTC.

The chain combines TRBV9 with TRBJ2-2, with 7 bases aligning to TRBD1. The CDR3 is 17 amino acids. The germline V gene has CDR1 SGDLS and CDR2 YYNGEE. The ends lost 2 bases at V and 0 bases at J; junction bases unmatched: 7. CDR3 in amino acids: CASSVKVGTANTGELFF. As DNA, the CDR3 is TGTGCCAGCAGCGTGAAGGTGGGGACAGCGAACACCGGGGAGCTGTTTTTT.

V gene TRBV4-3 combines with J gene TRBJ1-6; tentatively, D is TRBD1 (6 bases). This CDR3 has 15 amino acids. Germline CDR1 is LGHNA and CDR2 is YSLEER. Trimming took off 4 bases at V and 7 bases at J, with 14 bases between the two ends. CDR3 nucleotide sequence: TGCGCCAGCAGCCTTGGACAGAAGATAAATTCACCCCTCCACTTT. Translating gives CASSLGQKINSPLHF.

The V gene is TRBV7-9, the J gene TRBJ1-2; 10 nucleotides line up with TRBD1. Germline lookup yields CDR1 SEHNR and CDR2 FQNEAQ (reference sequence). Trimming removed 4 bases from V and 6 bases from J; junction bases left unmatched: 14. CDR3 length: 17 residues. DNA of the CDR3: TGTGCCAGCAGCTCATCATTCAGACAGGGGGCGCGGGATGGCTACACCTTC. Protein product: CASSSSFRQGARDGYTF.

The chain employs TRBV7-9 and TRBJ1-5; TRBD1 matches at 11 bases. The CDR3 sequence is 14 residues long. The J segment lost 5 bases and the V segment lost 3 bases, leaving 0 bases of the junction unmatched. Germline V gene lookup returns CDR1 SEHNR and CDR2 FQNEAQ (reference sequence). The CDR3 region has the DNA TGTGCCAGCAGCTTGGACAGGGGGCATCAGCCCCAGCATTTT. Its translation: CASSLDRGHQPQHF.

CDR3 residues: CASSKQTGSKNEKLFF. DNA for the CDR3: TGTGCCAGCAGCAAACAAACAGGGTCTAAGAATGAAAAACTGTTTTTT. V is TRBV5-8 and J is TRBJ1-4, with D perhaps matching TRBD1 (6 bases). V was cut by 4 bases and J by 5 bases, with 18 bases left in between. CDR1 and CDR2 from the germline V gene are SGHTS and YDEGEE. The CDR3 sequence is 16 residues long. Using reference TRBV5-8 and TRBJ1-4 for the parts outside the CDR3, the full variable domain is EAGVTQSPTHLIKTRGQQATLRCSPISGHTSVYWYQQALGLGLQFLLWYDEGEERNRGNFPPRFSGRQFPNYSSELNVNALELEDSALYLCASSKQTGSKNEKLFFGSGTQLSVL.

CDR3 sequence (DNA): TGTGCCAGCTCCCGGGGGATCACAGATACGCAGTATTTT. The encoded protein is CASSRGITDTQYF. The rearrangement joins TRBV7-3 to TRBJ2-3; possibly TRBD2 for D (6 bases). The CDR3 is made up of 13 amino acids. The V gene lost 8 bases and the J gene lost 2 bases, with 11 bases spanning the gap. Looked up from germline, CDR1 is SGHTA and CDR2 is FQGTGA.

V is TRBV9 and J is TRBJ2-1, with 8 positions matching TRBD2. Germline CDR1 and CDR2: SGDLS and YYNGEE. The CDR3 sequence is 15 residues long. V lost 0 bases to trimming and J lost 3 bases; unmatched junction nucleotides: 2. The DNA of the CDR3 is TGTGCCAGCAGCGTAGGACTAGCGAACTACAATGAGCAGTTCTTC. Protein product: CASSVGLANYNEQFF.

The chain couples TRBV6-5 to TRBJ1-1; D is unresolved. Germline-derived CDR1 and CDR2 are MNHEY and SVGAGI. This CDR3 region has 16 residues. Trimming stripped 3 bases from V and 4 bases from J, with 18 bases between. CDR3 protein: CASSYTQLRIITEAFF. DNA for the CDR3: TGTGCCAGCAGTTATACCCAATTGAGGATCATCACTGAAGCTTTCTTT.

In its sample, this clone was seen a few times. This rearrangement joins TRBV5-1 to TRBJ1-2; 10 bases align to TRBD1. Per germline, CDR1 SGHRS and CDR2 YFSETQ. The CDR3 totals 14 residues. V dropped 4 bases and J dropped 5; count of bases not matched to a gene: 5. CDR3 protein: CASSVRQGAYGYTF. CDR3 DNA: TGCGCCAGCAGCGTTCGACAGGGGGCTTATGGCTACACCTTC.

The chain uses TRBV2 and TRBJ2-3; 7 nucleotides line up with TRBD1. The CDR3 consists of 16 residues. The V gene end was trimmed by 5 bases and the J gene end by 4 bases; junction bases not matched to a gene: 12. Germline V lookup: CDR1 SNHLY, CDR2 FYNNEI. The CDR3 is CASSRQGSLSADTQYF. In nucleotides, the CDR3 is TGTGCCAGCAGTCGACAGGGAAGTTTGAGCGCAGATACGCAGTATTTT.